What follows are 2 T cell receptor beta chains derived from one specimen sequenced in a study of T cells after yellow fever vaccination. TCRdb reanalysed the 5' RACE reads using MiXCR and keeps one entry per CDR3 protein. This table has about 170,000 distinct CDR3 sequences, approximately 11% appearing once. The material was CD8+ T cells sorted from PBMCs, obtained 15 days after the yellow fever booster vaccination. The receptor set was obtained from a man aged 18-30 years who received the YFV17D yellow fever vaccine.

This clonotype was picked up many times. This sequence joins TRBV10-2 and TRBJ2-3, with D perhaps TRBD1 (5 bases). V lost 2 bases to trimming and J lost 4 bases, with 16 bases between them. The CDR3 has 16 amino acids. The V gene's germline CDR1 is WSHSY and CDR2 SAAADI. The chain's CDR3 is CASSEVQGSLADTQYF. The CDR3 DNA follows: TGCGCCAGCAGTGAGGTCCAGGGCTCCCTAGCAGATACGCAGTATTTT.

This clonotype was recorded a few times. V is TRBV28 and J is TRBJ2-7, with D perhaps TRBD1 or TRBD2 (5 bases each). Germline CDR1 and CDR2: MDHEN and SYDVKM. V was shortened by 5 bases and J by 4 bases, with 15 bases between the two germline ends. The CDR3 length is 14 residues. The CDR3 protein is CASSNRGLTYEQYV. The DNA for the CDR3 is TGTGCCAGCAGTAACCGGGGCCTAACTTACGAGCAGTACGTC.